Presented here are 29 T cell receptor beta chains from one specimen sequenced in a study of technical replicates of blood from a few donors. Method: immunoSEQ multiplex PCR; TCRdb's copy keeps in-frame clones and lacks some. The sample has tens of thousands of clones; under 99% are singletons. Sequenced sample: T cells isolated from PBMCs. These receptor sequences come from a human donor in good health.

This sequence joins TRBV6-5 and TRBJ1-3; possible D gene TRBD1, 5 bases. The V gene's germline CDR1 is MNHEY and CDR2 SVGAGI. The V end was cut by 5 bases, the J end by 4 bases, with 15 bases between. This CDR3 spans 15 amino acids. CDR3 amino acids: CASSRGAVSGNTIYF. CDR3 in DNA: TGTGCCAGCAGTAGGGGCGCGGTCTCCGGAAACACCATATATTTT.

The genes are TRBV4-3 and TRBJ1-1; D gene unclear. The V gene's germline CDR1 is LGHNA and CDR2 YSLEER. This CDR3 is 15 amino acids long. V lost 4 bases, J lost 5 bases, and 17 bases lay in between. The CDR3 loop reads CASSPSGAGWTEAFF. CDR3 in DNA: TGCGCCAGCAGCCCGTCGGGTGCGGGTTGGACTGAAGCTTTCTTT.

This rearrangement joins TRBV7-2 to TRBJ2-5; possibly TRBD2 for D (5 bases). The V and J ends lost 5 bases and 5 bases respectively, with 9 bases between them. The CDR3 covers 12 residues. Germline V gene sequence: CDR1 SGHTA, CDR2 FQGNSA. Here the CDR3 reads CASSLTRETQYF. CDR3 DNA sequence: TGTGCCAGCAGCCTCACTAGGGAGACCCAGTACTTC.

This sequence joins TRBV28 and TRBJ1-1, with 7 bases lining up with TRBD1. J lost 3 bases, V lost 5 bases, and 9 bases had no gene match. Germline V lookup: CDR1 MDHEN, CDR2 SYDVKM. The CDR3 is made up of 15 amino acids. The CDR3 region is CASSLLPQGDTEAFF. Here the CDR3 DNA reads TGTGCCAGCAGTCTACTCCCCCAGGGGGACACTGAAGCTTTCTTT.

This clone was seen a single time. The chain combines TRBV29-1 with TRBJ2-3; 9 nucleotides agree with TRBD2. This CDR3 region has 14 residues. CDR1 is SQVTM, CDR2 ANQGSEA, per germline. J was trimmed by 6 bases and V by 4 bases; bases with no gene match: 8. The CDR3 spells CSVGKREVRDTQYF. The CDR3 nucleotides read TGCAGCGTTGGGAAGCGGGAGGTCAGGGATACGCAGTATTTT.

The chain uses TRBV11-2 and TRBJ2-3, with D unclear. Trimming removed 1 base at V and 2 bases at J, with 13 bases between. CDR1 and CDR2 from the germline V gene are SGHAT and FQNNGV. The CDR3 is 16 amino acids. CDR3: CASSLGAPRNTDTQYF. CDR3 DNA: TGTGCCAGCAGCTTAGGTGCGCCAAGAAACACAGATACGCAGTATTTT.

This clone was seen just once. The chain has TRBV5-6 and TRBJ2-7; possible D gene TRBD1, 6 bases. The V gene's germline CDR1 is SGHDT and CDR2 YYEEEE. V gave up 3 bases and J gave up 4 bases, with 26 bases separating them. This CDR3 region has 18 residues. The CDR3 sequence: CASSSYDRPQRGRYEQYF. The DNA of the CDR3 is TGTGCCAGCAGCTCTTATGACAGGCCCCAAAGGGGAAGGTACGAGCAGTACTTC.

This clone has only one observation. The genes are TRBV7-3 and TRBJ2-1, with D tentatively TRBD2 (5 bases). Trimming took off 2 bases at V and 8 bases at J, with 16 bases between the two ends. Germline V gene lookup returns CDR1 SGHTA and CDR2 FQGTGA. CDR3 length equals 15 residues. CDR3 amino acids: CASSLELGSPHEQFF. CDR3 sequence (DNA): TGTGCCAGCAGCTTAGAATTGGGGAGCCCCCATGAGCAGTTCTTC.

V and J are TRBV4-3 and TRBJ2-7; maybe TRBD2 (6 bases). V lost 4 bases and J 4 bases, leaving 17 bases between the germline ends. The CDR3 runs 15 residues. In germline, CDR1 is LGHNA, CDR2 YSLEER. The CDR3 spells CASSLTGTATYEQYF. CDR3 nucleotide sequence: TGCGCCAGCAGCCTAACCGGGACTGCCACATACGAGCAGTACTTC.

This chain uses TRBV12-2 with TRBJ2-7; TRBD1 is the table's D call and was not checked against the DNA. TRBV12-2 is listed as a pseudogene. The CDR3 has 15 residues. The CDR3 nucleotides are TGTGCAAGTCGCCTAGCCGCAGGGTCTGTTTACGAGCAGTACTTC. Amino acids: CASRLAAGSVYEQYF.

The rearrangement links TRBV16 to TRBJ1-5, with 9 bases lining up with TRBD1. The germline V gene encodes CDR1 KGHSY and CDR2 FQNENV. V lost 2 bases and J lost 8; bases outside the gene matches: 10. The CDR3 spans 16 residues. CDR3 bases: TGTGCCAGCAGCCAAGGAGACAGGGGGTATGAGGAGCCCCAGCATTTT. The encoded protein is CASSQGDRGYEEPQHF.

The chain joins TRBV6-6 to TRBJ1-2, with D possibly being TRBD1 (6 bases). The length of the CDR3 is 14 residues. V was cut by 2 bases and J by 2 bases, with 9 bases left in between. Germline-derived CDR1 and CDR2 are MNHNY and SVGAGI (reference sequence). This CDR3 reads CASSYLGQNYGYTF. CDR3 coding DNA: TGTGCCAGCAGTTACCTTGGACAGAACTATGGCTACACCTTC.

The rearrangement links TRBV11-1 to TRBJ1-1; 8 positions match TRBD1. There are 15 residues in the CDR3. Trimming cost V 5 bases and J 6 bases; bases outside gene matches: 11. Germline values: CDR1 SGHAT, CDR2 FQDESV (reference sequence). CDR3 protein: CASSAGFDRGAEAFF. CDR3 nucleotide sequence: TGTGCCAGCAGCGCGGGGTTCGACAGGGGCGCTGAAGCTTTCTTT.

The chain uses TRBV28 and TRBJ1-5, with D unresolved. This CDR3 region has 13 residues. CDR1 and CDR2 from the germline V gene are MDHEN and SYDVKM. Trimming removed 7 bases from V and 3 bases from J, with 10 bases in between. This chain's CDR3 is CASNRRDNQPQHF. CDR3 in DNA: TGTGCCAGCAACCGGAGGGACAATCAGCCCCAGCATTTT.

The chain joins TRBV10-2 to TRBJ2-2, with 7 bases aligning to TRBD1. With V trimmed by 3 bases and J by 6 bases, 4 bases remained unmatched. The germline V gene encodes CDR1 WSHSY and CDR2 SAAADI. There are 14 residues in the CDR3. CDR3 region: CASSDTGVAGELFF. Written as DNA, the CDR3 is TGCGCCAGCAGTGACACAGGGGTGGCCGGGGAGCTGTTTTTT.

V gene TRBV7-2 combines with J gene TRBJ1-4, with unresolved D. V shed 2 bases and J shed 0 bases, with 10 bases lying between them. The length of the CDR3 is 16 residues. The germline CDR1 and CDR2 sequences are SGHTA and FQGNSA. The CDR3, as DNA: TGTGCCAGCAGCTTATGGCAGGCAGCAACTAATGAAAAACTGTTTTTT. Translated: CASSLWQAATNEKLFF.

This clone has a single count. The V gene is TRBV11-2, the J gene TRBJ1-1, with D perhaps matching TRBD1 (5 bases). V shed 5 bases and J shed 10 bases, with 17 bases lying between them. The CDR3 has 13 residues. The germline V gene has CDR1 SGHAT and CDR2 FQNNGV. The CDR3 nucleotides read TGTGCCAGCAGCGGGAACAGGTTACGGCCAGCTTTCTTT. Protein: CASSGNRLRPAFF. The variable domain in full, completed from reference TRBV11-2 and TRBJ1-1, reads EAGVAQSPRYKIIEKRQSVAFWCNPISGHATLYWYQQILGQGPKLLIQFQNNGVVDDSQLPKDRFSAERLKGVDSTLKIQPAKLEDSAVYLCASSGNRLRPAFFGQGTRLTVV.

J is TRBJ2-5 and V is TRBV19; tentatively, D is TRBD2 (6 bases). V shed 3 bases and J shed 3 bases, with 11 bases lying between them. The CDR3 sequence is 14 residues long. CDR1 and CDR2 from the germline V gene are LNHDA and SQIVND (reference sequence). CDR3 nucleotide sequence: TGTGCCAGTAGTATGAGGCGGGGTGAAGAGACCCAGTACTTC. This gives the protein CASSMRRGEETQYF.

The chain carries TRBV27 and TRBJ2-7; weak D call: TRBD1 (6 bases). Germline V gives CDR1 MNHEY, CDR2 SMNVEV (reference sequence). The CDR3 has 13 residues. Trimming took off 1 base at V and 7 bases at J, with 11 bases between the two ends. The CDR3 nucleotides are TGTGCCAGCAGTTTATTGGACAGATCTGAGCAGTACTTC. Encoded protein: CASSLLDRSEQYF.

The V call is TRBV9, the J call TRBJ2-3, with a tentative D call TRBD2 (7 bases). Germline CDR1 reads SGDLS; CDR2 reads YYNGEE. Trimming left V 4 bases short and J 4 bases short, with 22 bases between. The CDR3 loop spans 17 amino acids. The CDR3 loop reads CASSSEGGGGPPDTQYF. The CDR3 DNA is TGTGCCAGCAGCTCCGAAGGAGGGGGAGGGCCCCCAGATACGCAGTATTTT.

This chain connects TRBV4-2 to TRBJ2-1; D unclear. CDR1 is LGHNA, CDR2 YNFKEQ, per germline. CDR3 size: 12 residues. V gave up 1 base and J gave up 10 bases, with 8 bases separating them. The CDR3 DNA reads TGTGCCAGCAGCCAAGTAACGACAGAGCAGTTCTTC. Amino acid sequence: CASSQVTTEQFF.

V and J are TRBV29-1 and TRBJ2-1; 14 bases are a match to TRBD2. The CDR3 has 16 amino acids. Germline CDR1 is SQVTM and CDR2 is ANQGSEA. The junction had 6 bases not matched to a gene; V was cut back by 2 bases and J by 6 bases. The CDR3 region has the DNA TGCAGCGTTGAATTAGGACTAGCGGGAGGCGGCAATGAGCAGTTCTTC. Residues: CSVELGLAGGGNEQFF.

The chain joins TRBV7-6 to TRBJ2-1; 7 bases align to TRBD1. V lost 4 bases to trimming and J lost 4 bases; unmatched junction nucleotides: 4. Germline CDR1 reads SGHVS; CDR2 reads FNYEAQ. The CDR3 sequence is 14 residues long. The CDR3 here is CASSSGQLYNEQFF. The CDR3, as DNA: TGTGCCAGCAGCTCGGGACAGCTATACAATGAGCAGTTCTTC. Variable domain in full (rest from reference TRBV7-6 and TRBJ2-1): GAGVSQSPRYKVTKRGQDVALRCDPISGHVSLYWYRQALGQGPEFLTYFNYEAQQDKSGLPNDRFSAERPEGSISTLTIQRTEQRDSAMYRCASSSGQLYNEQFFGPGTRLTVL.

V is TRBV5-1 and J is TRBJ2-7; a possible D gene is TRBD1 (6 bases). Germline V gene lookup returns CDR1 SGHRS and CDR2 YFSETQ. The CDR3 has 13 residues. The V gene lost 4 bases and the J gene lost 7 bases, with 15 bases spanning the gap. The CDR3 DNA reads TGCGCCAGCAGCCCGGACAGTCTTGGGGAGCAGTACTTC. As protein: CASSPDSLGEQYF.

The rearrangement links TRBV2 to TRBJ1-4, with 9 bases fitting TRBD1. The V gene end was trimmed by 6 bases and the J gene end by 6 bases; junction bases not matched to a gene: 5. This CDR3 is built from 14 residues. The germline gives CDR1 SNHLY, CDR2 FYNNEI. The CDR3 nucleotides read TGTGCCAGCAGAACAGGGGGCGGGGATGAAAAACTGTTTTTT. It yields the protein CASRTGGGDEKLFF.

The V gene is TRBV11-2, the J gene TRBJ1-5; 7 nucleotides agree with TRBD1. Germline values: CDR1 SGHAT, CDR2 FQNNGV. CDR3 length: 15 amino acids. The trim removed 1 base at V and 3 bases at J, leaving 3 bases unmatched. CDR3 DNA: TGTGCCAGCAGCTTAGGAGGGGGCGTCAATCAGCCCCAGCATTTT. Protein product: CASSLGGGVNQPQHF.

The CDR3, as DNA: TGTGCCAGCAGCGTAGGTCGGCGGTCTGACTACAATGAGCAGTTCTTC. This codes for CASSVGRRSDYNEQFF. The rearrangement links TRBV9 to TRBJ2-1; D gene uncertain. There are 16 residues in the CDR3. Per germline, CDR1 SGDLS and CDR2 YYNGEE. V was pared by 0 bases and J by 3 bases, with 13 bases between. Looking up the rest from reference TRBV9 and TRBJ2-1 gives the full variable domain: DSGVTQTPKHLITATGQRVTLRCSPRSGDLSVYWYQQSLDQGLQFLIQYYNGEERAKGNILERFSAQQFPDLHSELNLSSLELGDSALYFCASSVGRRSDYNEQFFGPGTRLTVL.

The chain is built from TRBV11-3 and TRBJ2-7, with 9 nucleotides matching TRBD2. V dropped 5 bases and J dropped 2; count of bases not matched to a gene: 7. Per germline, CDR1 SGHNT and CDR2 YENEEA. The CDR3 has 15 residues. CDR3 loop: CASSPKTSGTYEQYF. The CDR3 nucleotides are TGTGCCAGCAGCCCCAAGACTAGCGGAACCTACGAGCAGTACTTC.

As DNA, the CDR3 is TGTGCCAGCAGTGAAGATCGCCCGCCGGGGAACACCGGGGAGCTGTTTTTT. Translation gives CASSEDRPPGNTGELFF. The chain uses TRBV2 and TRBJ2-2, with D unresolved. The ends were cut back, 1 base at V and 1 base at J, with 13 bases in the middle. The germline gives CDR1 SNHLY, CDR2 FYNNEI. The CDR3 is 17 amino acids.